Listed below are T cell receptor beta chains from one sample, sequenced in a study of glioma-infiltrating T cells after dendritic cell vaccination. The table came from immunoSEQ multiplex PCR; TCRdb's copy has only in-frame clones and leaves some out. Among about 65,000 clones, 86% were seen once, and the ten largest hold around a tenth. Here the sequenced sample was blood, taken after dendritic cell vaccination. The receptors stem from a human donor with glioblastoma. Both conserved end residues are part of each CDR3. The order of the fields is clone size, D gene, J gene, V gene, CDR3 protein, CDR3 DNA. The D gene is left open where the match is weak. Clone size is shown for a subset of rows, as once, few, many or a class of expanded clone.

clone_size: NA; d_call: TRBD2; j_call: TRBJ2-7; v_call: TRBV4-3; cdr3_aa: CASSQGTSGFEQYF; cdr3_nt: TGCGCCAGCAGCCAAGGGACTAGCGGGTTCGAGCAGTACTTC
clone_size: NA; d_call: NA; j_call: TRBJ2-3; v_call: TRBV5-1; cdr3_aa: CASSLTADTQYF; cdr3_nt: TGCGCCAGCAGCTTGACAGCAGATACGCAGTATTTT
clone_size: NA; d_call: TRBD1; j_call: TRBJ2-5; v_call: TRBV9; cdr3_aa: CASSVGGTGGGWGETQYF; cdr3_nt: TGTGCCAGCAGCGTAGGAGGGACAGGGGGCGGTTGGGGAGAGACCCAGTACTTC
clone_size: NA; d_call: NA; j_call: TRBJ1-1; v_call: TRBV25-1; cdr3_aa: CASSDLAGVNTEAFF; cdr3_nt: TGTGCCAGCAGTGATTTGGCAGGGGTTAACACTGAAGCTTTCTTT
clone_size: NA; d_call: NA; j_call: TRBJ1-2; v_call: TRBV2; cdr3_aa: CASIPGLQIYGYTF; cdr3_nt: TGTGCCAGCATTCCAGGGTTACAAATCTATGGCTACACCTTC
clone_size: few; d_call: TRBD1; j_call: TRBJ2-7; v_call: TRBV4-1; cdr3_aa: CASSQPTGVQEQYF; cdr3_nt: TGCGCCAGCAGCCAACCGACAGGGGTGCAAGAGCAGTACTTC
clone_size: NA; d_call: NA; j_call: TRBJ2-7; v_call: TRBV7-8; cdr3_aa: CASSITGINDEQYF; cdr3_nt: TGTGCCAGCAGCATTACAGGGATCAACGACGAGCAGTACTTC
clone_size: once; d_call: NA; j_call: TRBJ2-2; v_call: TRBV2; cdr3_aa: CASKVSGNTGELFF; cdr3_nt: TGCGCCAGCAAGGTGTCGGGGAACACCGGGGAGCTGTTTTTT
clone_size: NA; d_call: NA; j_call: TRBJ1-3; v_call: TRBV7-6; cdr3_aa: CASSSSQVPSGNTIYF; cdr3_nt: TGTGCCAGCAGCTCCTCCCAGGTTCCCTCTGGAAACACCATATATTTT
clone_size: NA; d_call: TRBD1; j_call: TRBJ1-2; v_call: TRBV4-2; cdr3_aa: CASSFQRQGARGYTF; cdr3_nt: TGTGCCAGCAGCTTCCAACGACAGGGGGCGCGGGGCTACACCTTC
clone_size: NA; d_call: NA; j_call: TRBJ2-3; v_call: TRBV30; cdr3_aa: CAWASRGYTDTQYF; cdr3_nt: TGTGCCTGGGCGTCGCGGGGCTACACAGATACGCAGTATTTT
clone_size: once; d_call: NA; j_call: TRBJ2-5; v_call: TRBV15; cdr3_aa: CATTGLYQETQYF; cdr3_nt: TGTGCCACCACCGGACTGTACCAAGAGACCCAGTACTTC
clone_size: NA; d_call: NA; j_call: TRBJ1-2; v_call: TRBV18; cdr3_aa: CASEQGTYGYTF; cdr3_nt: TGTGCCAGCGAGCAGGGGACCTATGGCTACACCTTC
clone_size: NA; d_call: TRBD1; j_call: TRBJ2-1; v_call: TRBV4-3; cdr3_aa: CASSQVRDRVHEQFF; cdr3_nt: TGCGCCAGCAGCCAAGTCCGGGACAGGGTCCATGAGCAGTTCTTC
clone_size: NA; d_call: NA; j_call: TRBJ2-3; v_call: TRBV2; cdr3_aa: CASSDPGITDTQYF; cdr3_nt: TGTGCCAGCAGTGATCCAGGAATCACAGATACGCAGTATTTT
clone_size: NA; d_call: NA; j_call: TRBJ1-1; v_call: TRBV6-5; cdr3_aa: CASSHGGSTEAFF; cdr3_nt: TGTGCCAGCAGCCACGGGGGAAGCACTGAAGCTTTCTTT
clone_size: NA; d_call: TRBD1; j_call: TRBJ1-6; v_call: TRBV11-2; cdr3_aa: CASSSPGQGGSPLHF; cdr3_nt: TGTGCCAGCAGCTCGCCGGGACAGGGTGGATCACCCCTCCACTTT
clone_size: NA; d_call: NA; j_call: TRBJ2-5; v_call: TRBV20-1; cdr3_aa: CSAMGGTQYF; cdr3_nt: TGCAGTGCTATGGGGGGGACCCAGTACTTC
clone_size: NA; d_call: NA; j_call: TRBJ1-1; v_call: TRBV5-1; cdr3_aa: CASSPGQPNTEAFF; cdr3_nt: TGCGCCAGCAGCCCCGGACAGCCGAACACTGAAGCTTTCTTT
clone_size: NA; d_call: TRBD1; j_call: TRBJ2-2; v_call: TRBV7-3; cdr3_aa: CASSQDRGPGELFF; cdr3_nt: TGTGCCAGCAGCCAGGACAGGGGGCCCGGGGAGCTGTTTTTT
clone_size: NA; d_call: NA; j_call: TRBJ2-7; v_call: TRBV2; cdr3_aa: CASSVGSYEQYF; cdr3_nt: TGTGCCAGCAGTGTGGGCAGCTACGAGCAGTACTTC
clone_size: NA; d_call: NA; j_call: TRBJ1-6; v_call: TRBV9; cdr3_aa: CASSVGGGAGSPLHF; cdr3_nt: TGTGCCAGCAGCGTAGGTGGGGGGGCTGGTTCACCCCTCCACTTT
clone_size: few; d_call: TRBD2; j_call: TRBJ2-3; v_call: TRBV7-2; cdr3_aa: CASSSTSSTTDTQYF; cdr3_nt: TGTGCCAGCAGCTCGACTAGCTCCACCACAGATACGCAGTATTTT
clone_size: NA; d_call: NA; j_call: TRBJ2-2; v_call: TRBV7-2; cdr3_aa: CASVRGTTGELFF; cdr3_nt: TGTGCCTCCGTACGGGGGACCACCGGGGAGCTGTTTTTT
clone_size: NA; d_call: TRBD2; j_call: TRBJ2-1; v_call: TRBV4-2; cdr3_aa: CASSRIAGQNRDEQFF; cdr3_nt: TGTGCCAGCAGCCGTATAGCGGGGCAGAACCGCGATGAGCAGTTCTTC
clone_size: NA; d_call: NA; j_call: TRBJ1-4; v_call: TRBV7-9; cdr3_aa: CASSLGGYEKLFF; cdr3_nt: TGTGCCAGCAGCTTGGGGGGATATGAAAAACTGTTTTTT
clone_size: NA; d_call: TRBD1; j_call: TRBJ2-7; v_call: TRBV10-3; cdr3_aa: CASSPGQGIYEQYF; cdr3_nt: TGTGCCAGCAGTCCTGGACAGGGCATCTACGAGCAGTACTTC
clone_size: NA; d_call: TRBD2; j_call: TRBJ2-1; v_call: TRBV5-1; cdr3_aa: CASSWGGSSYNEQFF; cdr3_nt: TGCGCCAGCAGCTGGGGGGGGAGCTCCTACAATGAGCAGTTCTTC
clone_size: NA; d_call: NA; j_call: TRBJ1-2; v_call: TRBV25-1; cdr3_aa: CASSEYRREEGYTF; cdr3_nt: TGTGCCAGCAGTGAATATCGGAGGGAGGAAGGCTACACCTTC
clone_size: NA; d_call: TRBD2; j_call: TRBJ2-7; v_call: TRBV28; cdr3_aa: CASSPGGSSYEQYF; cdr3_nt: TGTGCCAGCAGTCCCGGGGGGAGCTCCTACGAGCAGTACTTC
clone_size: NA; d_call: NA; j_call: TRBJ1-3; v_call: TRBV5-1; cdr3_aa: CASRPSWGPGNTIYF; cdr3_nt: TGCGCCAGCAGACCTTCGTGGGGGCCTGGAAACACCATATATTTT
clone_size: NA; d_call: TRBD2; j_call: TRBJ2-7; v_call: TRBV7-2; cdr3_aa: CASSLPSGPQGEQYF; cdr3_nt: TGTGCCAGCAGCTTGCCTAGCGGACCCCAGGGCGAGCAGTACTTC
clone_size: few; d_call: NA; j_call: TRBJ1-1; v_call: TRBV6-1; cdr3_aa: CASSPLAATEAFF; cdr3_nt: TGTGCCAGCAGTCCCCTCGCAGCGACTGAAGCTTTCTTT
clone_size: once; d_call: TRBD2; j_call: TRBJ2-3; v_call: TRBV9; cdr3_aa: CASSVQAGSTDTQYF; cdr3_nt: TGTGCCAGCAGCGTTCAAGCGGGGAGCACAGATACGCAGTATTTT
clone_size: NA; d_call: TRBD2; j_call: TRBJ2-1; v_call: TRBV7-2; cdr3_aa: CASSFLSSGRADEQFF; cdr3_nt: TGTGCCAGCAGCTTTCTGTCCAGCGGGAGGGCCGATGAGCAGTTCTTC
clone_size: NA; d_call: NA; j_call: TRBJ1-5; v_call: TRBV5-1; cdr3_aa: CASSLGRGNQPQHF; cdr3_nt: TGCGCCAGCAGCTTGGGACGGGGAAATCAGCCCCAGCATTTT
clone_size: NA; d_call: NA; j_call: TRBJ1-2; v_call: TRBV5-3; cdr3_aa: CARSWPSVSPLNRNGYTF; cdr3_nt: TGTGCCAGAAGCTGGCCCTCAGTCAGCCCACTAAATCGAAATGGCTACACCTTC
clone_size: NA; d_call: NA; j_call: TRBJ1-1; v_call: TRBV6-6; cdr3_aa: CASSYRGATEAFF; cdr3_nt: TGTGCCAGCAGTTACCGGGGGGCGACTGAAGCTTTCTTT
clone_size: NA; d_call: NA; j_call: TRBJ1-2; v_call: TRBV7-2; cdr3_aa: CASSLVRDSYGYTF; cdr3_nt: TGTGCCAGCAGCTTAGTCCGCGACAGCTATGGCTACACCTTC
clone_size: NA; d_call: NA; j_call: TRBJ2-3; v_call: TRBV4-2; cdr3_aa: CASSQDAGAGTDTQYF; cdr3_nt: TGTGCCAGCAGCCAAGACGCAGGGGCAGGCACAGATACGCAGTATTTT
clone_size: NA; d_call: TRBD2; j_call: TRBJ2-7; v_call: TRBV7-2; cdr3_aa: CASSLETSGRIRGYEQYF; cdr3_nt: TGTGCCAGCAGCTTGGAGACTAGCGGGAGGATTCGGGGCTACGAGCAGTACTTC
clone_size: NA; d_call: NA; j_call: TRBJ1-6; v_call: TRBV9; cdr3_aa: CASSEVGQGKSPLHF; cdr3_nt: TGTGCCAGCAGCGAGGTAGGGCAGGGGAAATCCCCCCTCCACTTT